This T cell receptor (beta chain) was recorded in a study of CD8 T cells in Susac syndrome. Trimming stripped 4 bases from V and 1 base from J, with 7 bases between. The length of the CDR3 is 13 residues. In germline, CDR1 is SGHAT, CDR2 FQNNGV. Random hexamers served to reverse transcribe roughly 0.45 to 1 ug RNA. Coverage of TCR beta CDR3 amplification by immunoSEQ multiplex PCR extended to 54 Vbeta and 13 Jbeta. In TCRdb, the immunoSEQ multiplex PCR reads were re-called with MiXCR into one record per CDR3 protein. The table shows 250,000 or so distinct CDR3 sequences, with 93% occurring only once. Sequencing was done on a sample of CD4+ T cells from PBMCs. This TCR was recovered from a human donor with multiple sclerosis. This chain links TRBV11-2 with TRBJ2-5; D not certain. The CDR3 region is CASSWAPQETQYF. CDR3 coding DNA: TGTGCCAGCAGCTGGGCACCCCAAGAGACCCAGTACTTC.